The 21 T cell receptor beta chains in this list originate from one sample, sequenced in a study of blood T cell repertoires in COVID-19. Generated by immunoSEQ multiplex PCR, the TCRdb table keeps only in-frame clones and is missing some. This table has fewer than 200,000 clones, around 83% appearing once. The material sequenced was peripheral blood. All receptors come from a woman in her 70s with COVID-19, enrolled during active disease.

The rearrangement uses TRBV19 and TRBJ1-3; D is undetermined. Trimming removed 3 bases from V and 0 bases from J, with 12 bases in between. Per the germline V gene, CDR1 is LNHDA and CDR2 is SQIVND (reference sequence). There are 16 residues in the CDR3. DNA for the CDR3: TGTGCCAGTAGTATCACGGCCACTAGCTCTGGAAACACCATATATTTT. Its translation: CASSITATSSGNTIYF.

The chain recombines TRBV2 with TRBJ1-1; 7 bases are a match to TRBD1. The germline V gene encodes CDR1 SNHLY and CDR2 FYNNEI. The V and J ends lost 6 bases and 10 bases, in that order; junction bases with no gene match: 8. The CDR3 spans 12 residues. CDR3 coding DNA: TGTGCCAGCAGAGAGGGACAGAGGGGAGCTTTCTTT. It specifies CASREGQRGAFF.

The chain uses TRBV30 and TRBJ2-3, with TRBD1 matching 7 bases. V lost 3 bases and J lost 9; bases outside the gene matches: 6. CDR1 is GTSNPN and CDR2 is SVGIG in the germline V gene (reference sequence). This CDR3 comprises 12 residues. CDR3 loop: CAWRGQGGTQYF. The CDR3 DNA reads as TGTGCCTGGAGGGGACAAGGGGGCACGCAGTATTTT.

The chain joins TRBV30 to TRBJ1-2; 7 bases line up with TRBD1. Germline values: CDR1 GTSNPN, CDR2 SVGIG (reference sequence). The CDR3 totals 15 residues. J gave up 3 bases and V 7 bases, and 14 bases lay outside the gene matches. The DNA for the CDR3 is TGTGCCTTAATCCCCTCGGGACAGCTGTACTATGGCTACACCTTC. Its protein product is CALIPSGQLYYGYTF.

The gene calls are TRBV4-3 and TRBJ1-3, with 7 bases aligning to TRBD1. From germline, CDR1 is LGHNA and CDR2 YSLEER. The trim removed 1 base at V and 3 bases at J, leaving 0 bases unmatched. This CDR3 has 14 amino acids. In DNA, the CDR3 is TGCGCCAGCAGCCAAGGACAGGGTGGAAACACCATATATTTT. Its protein is CASSQGQGGNTIYF.

This chain links TRBV7-2 with TRBJ2-7; D uncertain. The CDR3 consists of 13 residues. Germline V gives CDR1 SGHTA, CDR2 FQGNSA. Trimming took off 0 bases at V and 4 bases at J, with 7 bases between the two ends. The CDR3 sequence: CASSLALLYEQYF. CDR3 sequence (DNA): TGTGCCAGCAGCTTAGCGCTACTGTACGAGCAGTACTTC.

The V and J genes are TRBV18 and TRBJ2-7; TRBD2 matches at 12 bases. The V gene end was trimmed by 6 bases and the J gene end by 7 bases; junction bases not matched to a gene: 10. CDR1 and CDR2 (germline): KGHSH, LQKENI. The CDR3 is made up of 15 amino acids. The CDR3 loop is CASSPGTSGRYEQYF. For the CDR3, the DNA is TGTGCCAGCTCTCCCGGAACTAGCGGGAGGTATGAGCAGTACTTC.

This chain links TRBV7-3 with TRBJ2-1; D is perhaps TRBD2 (6 bases). CDR3 length equals 12 residues. V was clipped by 5 bases and J by 12 bases, with 14 bases between them. Germline V gives CDR1 SGHTA, CDR2 FQGTGA. CDR3 residues: CASSAFSGMQFF. DNA for the CDR3: TGTGCCAGCAGCGCATTTAGCGGAATGCAGTTCTTC.

The rearrangement joins TRBV28 to TRBJ2-1, with 13 nucleotides matching TRBD2. The ends lost 6 bases at V and 10 bases at J; junction bases unmatched: 18. The germline CDR1 and CDR2 sequences are MDHEN and SYDVKM. The CDR3 spans 18 residues. The DNA of the CDR3 is TGTGCCAGCAGCAACCGGCGGACTAGCGGGGGAATTCCCCAAGAGCAGTTCTTC. It is translated as CASSNRRTSGGIPQEQFF.

This chain joins TRBV2 and TRBJ1-2, with 9 nucleotides matching TRBD1. Losses at the gene ends were 2 bases for V and 0 bases for J; bases not matched to a gene: 4. Looked up from germline, CDR1 is SNHLY and CDR2 is FYNNEI. The length of the CDR3 is 16 residues. This CDR3 reads CASSERQGGANYGYTF. CDR3 nucleotides: TGTGCCAGCAGTGAAAGACAGGGGGGAGCTAACTATGGCTACACCTTC.

The chain links TRBV7-2 to TRBJ2-7; TRBD2 matches at 15 bases. CDR3 size: 16 residues. In germline, CDR1 is SGHTA, CDR2 FQGNSA. The V segment lost 4 bases and the J segment 3 bases; nucleotides outside the gene matches: 4. As DNA, the CDR3 is TGTGCCAGCAGCTCGGGACTAGCGGGGGGAAGCTACGAGCAGTACTTC. Translating gives CASSSGLAGGSYEQYF. Variable domain in full (rest from reference TRBV7-2 and TRBJ2-7): GAGVSQSPSNKVTEKGKDVELRCDPISGHTALYWYRQSLGQGLEFLIYFQGNSAPDKSGLPSDRFSAERTGGSVSTLTIQRTQQEDSAVYLCASSSGLAGGSYEQYFGPGTRLTVT.

The chain carries TRBV5-4 and TRBJ2-2; D remains unclear. V lost 2 bases, J lost 7 bases, and 9 bases lay in between. CDR1 is SGHNT, CDR2 YYREEE, per germline (reference sequence). This CDR3 is built from 13 residues. The CDR3 DNA is TGTGCCAGCAGCTTAGAGGCTGTCGGGGAGCTGTTTTTT. As protein: CASSLEAVGELFF.

The chain is built from TRBV28 and TRBJ1-5; D gene uncertain. V was trimmed by 5 bases and J by 7 bases, leaving 15 bases between them. The V gene's germline CDR1 is MDHEN and CDR2 SYDVKM. CDR3 size: 14 residues. CDR3 DNA: TGTGCCAGCAGTGTACCCGATACCCGGCAGCCCCAGCATTTT. Translated: CASSVPDTRQPQHF.

This chain uses TRBV5-5 with TRBJ2-7, with a tentative D call TRBD2 (5 bases). Trimming left V 4 bases short and J 3 bases short, with 11 bases between. Germline V gene data show CDR1 as SGHKS and CDR2 as YYEKEE (reference sequence). The CDR3 is 13 residues long. The CDR3 DNA sequence: TGTGCCAGCAGCCCGGCGAGGGACTACGAGCAGTACTTC. Translating it yields CASSPARDYEQYF.

Only a few counts were recorded for this clone. V usage is TRBV11-2 and J usage is TRBJ2-1; no reliable D call. Trimming stripped 5 bases from V and 0 bases from J, with 5 bases between. The CDR3 sequence is 13 residues long. Germline V CDR1 and CDR2: SGHAT, FQNNGV. The CDR3 sequence: CASSKSSYNEQFF. The CDR3 DNA sequence: TGTGCCAGCAGCAAGAGCTCCTACAATGAGCAGTTCTTC.

The chain employs TRBV7-9 and TRBJ2-6; TRBD1 aligns across 12 bases. Trimming cost V 5 bases and J 3 bases; bases outside gene matches: 11. The CDR3 sequence is 19 residues long. CDR1 and CDR2 (germline): SEHNR, FQNEAQ (reference sequence). CDR3 nucleotides: TGTGCCAGCAGCATCACCCGGGGACAGGGGGCAGATGGGGCCAACGTCCTGACTTTC. Residues: CASSITRGQGADGANVLTF.

The chain's CDR3 is CASSEREGPYEQYF. The CDR3 coding sequence is TGTGCCAGCAGCGAGCGGGAGGGCCCCTACGAGCAGTACTTC. The rearrangement joins TRBV27 to TRBJ2-7, with TRBD2 matching over 10 bases. Germline values: CDR1 MNHEY, CDR2 SMNVEV (reference sequence). The CDR3 has 14 amino acids. The V gene end was trimmed by 6 bases and the J gene end by 2 bases; junction bases not matched to a gene: 4.

The chain links TRBV6-2 or TRBV6-3 to TRBJ1-6, with D maybe TRBD1 (5 bases). The CDR3 length is 14 residues. Germline CDR1 MNHEY, CDR2 SVGEGT. V lost 0 bases, J lost 14 bases, and 14 bases lay in between. CDR3 protein: CASSYSGNPGALHF. The CDR3 region has the DNA TGTGCCAGCAGTTACTCGGGGAATCCGGGGGCCCTCCACTTT.

This clone has more than one count but fewer than ten. V gene TRBV6-5 combines with J gene TRBJ2-1; the match to TRBD2 covers 7 bases. CDR3 length: 14 amino acids. Germline V gene sequence: CDR1 MNHEY, CDR2 SVGAGI. With 8 bases clipped from V and 0 bases from J, the junction kept 4 bases outside the gene matches. Written as DNA, the CDR3 is TGTGCCAGCGGCGGGAGTAGCTCCTACAATGAGCAGTTCTTC. Its protein is CASGGSSSYNEQFF.

The chain combines TRBV28 with TRBJ2-1, with D possibly matching TRBD2 (7 bases). This CDR3 comprises 16 residues. Trimming removed 1 base at V and 4 bases at J, with 14 bases between. Per the germline V gene, CDR1 is MDHEN and CDR2 is SYDVKM. DNA of the CDR3: TGTGCCAGCAGTTTATCGGGGGGCCTTATTTACAATGAGCAGTTCTTC. Amino acid sequence: CASSLSGGLIYNEQFF.

The chain joins TRBV13 to TRBJ1-6, with D unclear. The CDR3 is made up of 21 amino acids. From germline, CDR1 is PRHDT and CDR2 FYEKMQ (reference sequence). Deletions cut 5 bases from V and 0 bases from J, with 26 bases between. The CDR3 spells CASSPRVTGLRSSSYNSPLHF. The CDR3 region has the DNA TGTGCCAGCAGCCCCCGAGTGACTGGCCTGAGAAGCAGCTCCTATAATTCACCCCTCCACTTT. The variable domain in full, with the rest retrieved from reference TRBV13 and TRBJ1-6, is AAGVIQSPRHLIKEKRETATLKCYPIPRHDTVYWYQQGPGQDPQFLISFYEKMQSDKGSIPDRFSAQQFSDYHSELNMSSLELGDSALYFCASSPRVTGLRSSSYNSPLHFGNGTRLTVT.